The entry that follows covers one TCR beta chain sequence. The sample comes from a study of blood T cell repertoires in COVID-19. Study-wide background: Donors in the United States, Italy and Spain gave samples during acute or convalescent COVID-19. T cells, B-cell-depleted T cells, or PBMCs provided the cDNA or gDNA that served as material.

The CDR3 runs 17 residues. The germline V and J ends were trimmed by 2 bases and 4 bases, with 15 bases remaining between them. Germline CDR1 reads MGHRA; CDR2 reads YSYEKL. Under the authors' procedure: Amplification from reference gene primers served as the basis for estimated nucleated cell counts. This table comes from immunoSEQ multiplex PCR, and its TCRdb copy is limited to in-frame clones, with some not included. Clonal size and the V and J genes are those of that table, whereas D and trimming came from the DNA. The table has a few hundred thousand clones, about 82% seen once. The sequencing input was peripheral blood. The sequence was collected from a man at least 80 years old with acute or convalescent COVID-19. The J gene is TRBJ1-6, the V gene TRBV4-1, with D possibly matching TRBD1 (5 bases). CDR3 sequence (DNA): TGCGCCAGCAGCCAAAGGACACAAGGTTCTTATAATTCACCCCTCCACTTT. Translation: CASSQRTQGSYNSPLHF.